This T cell receptor (beta chain) was observed in a study of cytomegalovirus exposure and HLA in healthy donors. With regard to this clone: Its antigen is not identified.

Findings and limits, study-wide: Cytomegalovirus association was listed for 150 or so TCR beta chains. Specificity of a few CMV-associated chains for CMV antigens was verified in vitro. Cytomegalovirus status, reportedly, was diagnosed with high specificity and sensitivity by the classifier. According to a later analysis, TCR clusters from the first cohort tended to co-occur in the 120 or so validation repertoires.

The CDR3 has 14 residues. J was trimmed by 2 bases and V by 1 base; bases with no gene match: 2. Germline CDR1 SGHNT, CDR2 YYREEE (reference sequence). TCRdb's table, derived via immunoSEQ multiplex PCR, lists solely in-frame clones and lacks some. The sample records approximately 110,000 clones, 90% to 95% being singletons. The J gene is TRBJ2-7, the V gene TRBV5-4, with 8 bases identical to TRBD2. This clonotype was sampled from a woman under 30 in good health and CMV-seronegative. Sequenced material: PBMCs. The CDR3 DNA reads TGTGCCAGCAGCTTGACGGGAGGGACCTACGAGCAGTACTTC. Translation gives CASSLTGGTYEQYF.